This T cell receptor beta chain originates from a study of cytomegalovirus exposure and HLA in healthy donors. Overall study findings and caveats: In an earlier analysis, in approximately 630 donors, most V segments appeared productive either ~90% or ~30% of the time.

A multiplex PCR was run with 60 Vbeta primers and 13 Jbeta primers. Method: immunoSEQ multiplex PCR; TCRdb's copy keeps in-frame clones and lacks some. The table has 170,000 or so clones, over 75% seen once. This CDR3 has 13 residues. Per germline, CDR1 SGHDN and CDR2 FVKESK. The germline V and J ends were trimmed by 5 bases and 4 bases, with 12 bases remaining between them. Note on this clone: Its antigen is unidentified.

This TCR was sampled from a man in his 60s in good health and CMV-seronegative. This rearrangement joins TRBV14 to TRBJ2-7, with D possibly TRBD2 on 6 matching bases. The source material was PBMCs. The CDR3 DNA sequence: TGTGCCAGCAGCTGGGGAGGTGGGTACGAGCAGTACTTC. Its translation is CASSWGGGYEQYF.